This T cell receptor (beta chain) was obtained from a study of vaccination effects on CD4 cells after COVID-19. Produced via immunoSEQ multiplex PCR; TCRdb's table is partial and in-frame only. The table has more than 50,000 clones, around three quarters seen once. Isolating CD4+ T cells followed 9 to 11 days of culture. The V gene lost 0 bases and the J gene lost 5 bases, with 16 bases spanning the gap. There are 16 residues in the CDR3. The germline V gene encodes CDR1 SGHDN and CDR2 FVKESK. As regards this clone: Antigen unknown.

The receptor was isolated from a human donor who received a COVID-19 vaccine. The chain employs TRBV14 and TRBJ1-1, with D maybe TRBD1 (5 bases). This sample comprised CD4+ T cells from PBMCs cultured without peptide, obtained before COVID-19 vaccination. DNA for the CDR3: TGTGCCAGCAGCCAAGATTGGGGCAGGGTAGTTACTGAAGCTTTCTTT. It codes for CASSQDWGRVVTEAFF.